This is a list of T cell receptor beta chains from one sample in a study of blood T cells in healthy people across ages. TCRdb redid the calling of the 5' RACE reads with MiXCR, one entry per CDR3 protein. This table holds roughly 930,000 distinct CDR3 sequences, under 50% found once. The sequenced material came from blood. Receptor source: a young man in good health. CDR3s leave out the opening cysteine and the closing phenylalanine or tryptophan. The order of the fields is clone size, V gene, J gene, D gene, CDR3 protein. The D gene is left open where the match is weak. Clone sizes are given selectively: once, few, many, or a class where the clone is expanded.

clone_size: -; v_call: TRBV11-2; j_call: TRBJ2-3; d_call: TRBD2; cdr3_aa: ASSRRTSGGPDTQY
clone_size: -; v_call: TRBV18; j_call: -; d_call: -; cdr3_aa: ASSPSQDSSYNEQY
clone_size: -; v_call: TRBV7-2; j_call: TRBJ2-7; d_call: -; cdr3_aa: ASSLARLREQY
clone_size: -; v_call: TRBV12-3/TRBV12-4; j_call: TRBJ2-5; d_call: TRBD2; cdr3_aa: ASSPVLAGGYNEQY
clone_size: -; v_call: TRBV20-1; j_call: TRBJ1-2; d_call: TRBD1; cdr3_aa: SARDPRTGGPGYT
clone_size: -; v_call: TRBV29-1; j_call: TRBJ2-7; d_call: -; cdr3_aa: SVEGLAEQY
clone_size: -; v_call: TRBV6-5; j_call: TRBJ2-5; d_call: -; cdr3_aa: ASKLAWGDGETQY
clone_size: -; v_call: TRBV6-2/TRBV6-3; j_call: TRBJ2-5; d_call: TRBD1; cdr3_aa: ASTTPRTGGNVKTQY
clone_size: few; v_call: TRBV27; j_call: TRBJ1-5; d_call: TRBD1; cdr3_aa: ASSHRGVNQPQH
clone_size: -; v_call: TRBV29-1; j_call: TRBJ2-5; d_call: TRBD2; cdr3_aa: SAGTSGVRETQY
clone_size: once; v_call: TRBV6-5; j_call: TRBJ2-3; d_call: -; cdr3_aa: ASSPGRARVDTQY
clone_size: few; v_call: TRBV4-3; j_call: TRBJ2-7; d_call: -; cdr3_aa: ASSQDLAGTSYEQY
clone_size: -; v_call: TRBV28; j_call: TRBJ2-3; d_call: -; cdr3_aa: ASLRTDYTDTQY
clone_size: -; v_call: TRBV12-3/TRBV12-4; j_call: TRBJ2-3; d_call: TRBD2; cdr3_aa: ASSRLLAVTDTQY
clone_size: few; v_call: TRBV7-2; j_call: TRBJ1-4; d_call: -; cdr3_aa: ASSLVQGSNEKLF
clone_size: -; v_call: TRBV20-1; j_call: TRBJ2-3; d_call: -; cdr3_aa: SARVGGAGYTQY
clone_size: few; v_call: TRBV7-9; j_call: TRBJ1-1; d_call: -; cdr3_aa: ASSPSLNTEAF
clone_size: -; v_call: TRBV11-1; j_call: TRBJ1-2; d_call: TRBD1; cdr3_aa: ASSSDRAPNYGYT
clone_size: few; v_call: TRBV9; j_call: TRBJ2-1; d_call: TRBD2; cdr3_aa: ASSTLAGTNNEQF
clone_size: -; v_call: TRBV10-3; j_call: TRBJ1-2; d_call: -; cdr3_aa: AISESPLGGYT
clone_size: few; v_call: TRBV7-2; j_call: TRBJ2-1; d_call: TRBD2; cdr3_aa: ASSFYGGAGSYNEQF
clone_size: -; v_call: TRBV29-1; j_call: TRBJ2-5; d_call: -; cdr3_aa: SVASDFQRNEQY
clone_size: -; v_call: TRBV28; j_call: TRBJ2-3; d_call: -; cdr3_aa: ASSPGPQETDTQY
clone_size: -; v_call: TRBV6-5; j_call: TRBJ1-1; d_call: -; cdr3_aa: ASTLRGEAF
clone_size: many; v_call: TRBV10-3; j_call: TRBJ2-7; d_call: TRBD1; cdr3_aa: AIRGTGGSSYEQY
clone_size: -; v_call: TRBV30; j_call: -; d_call: -; cdr3_aa: AWKLNYEQY
clone_size: -; v_call: TRBV30; j_call: TRBJ2-1; d_call: TRBD2; cdr3_aa: ACGLAGAYNEQF